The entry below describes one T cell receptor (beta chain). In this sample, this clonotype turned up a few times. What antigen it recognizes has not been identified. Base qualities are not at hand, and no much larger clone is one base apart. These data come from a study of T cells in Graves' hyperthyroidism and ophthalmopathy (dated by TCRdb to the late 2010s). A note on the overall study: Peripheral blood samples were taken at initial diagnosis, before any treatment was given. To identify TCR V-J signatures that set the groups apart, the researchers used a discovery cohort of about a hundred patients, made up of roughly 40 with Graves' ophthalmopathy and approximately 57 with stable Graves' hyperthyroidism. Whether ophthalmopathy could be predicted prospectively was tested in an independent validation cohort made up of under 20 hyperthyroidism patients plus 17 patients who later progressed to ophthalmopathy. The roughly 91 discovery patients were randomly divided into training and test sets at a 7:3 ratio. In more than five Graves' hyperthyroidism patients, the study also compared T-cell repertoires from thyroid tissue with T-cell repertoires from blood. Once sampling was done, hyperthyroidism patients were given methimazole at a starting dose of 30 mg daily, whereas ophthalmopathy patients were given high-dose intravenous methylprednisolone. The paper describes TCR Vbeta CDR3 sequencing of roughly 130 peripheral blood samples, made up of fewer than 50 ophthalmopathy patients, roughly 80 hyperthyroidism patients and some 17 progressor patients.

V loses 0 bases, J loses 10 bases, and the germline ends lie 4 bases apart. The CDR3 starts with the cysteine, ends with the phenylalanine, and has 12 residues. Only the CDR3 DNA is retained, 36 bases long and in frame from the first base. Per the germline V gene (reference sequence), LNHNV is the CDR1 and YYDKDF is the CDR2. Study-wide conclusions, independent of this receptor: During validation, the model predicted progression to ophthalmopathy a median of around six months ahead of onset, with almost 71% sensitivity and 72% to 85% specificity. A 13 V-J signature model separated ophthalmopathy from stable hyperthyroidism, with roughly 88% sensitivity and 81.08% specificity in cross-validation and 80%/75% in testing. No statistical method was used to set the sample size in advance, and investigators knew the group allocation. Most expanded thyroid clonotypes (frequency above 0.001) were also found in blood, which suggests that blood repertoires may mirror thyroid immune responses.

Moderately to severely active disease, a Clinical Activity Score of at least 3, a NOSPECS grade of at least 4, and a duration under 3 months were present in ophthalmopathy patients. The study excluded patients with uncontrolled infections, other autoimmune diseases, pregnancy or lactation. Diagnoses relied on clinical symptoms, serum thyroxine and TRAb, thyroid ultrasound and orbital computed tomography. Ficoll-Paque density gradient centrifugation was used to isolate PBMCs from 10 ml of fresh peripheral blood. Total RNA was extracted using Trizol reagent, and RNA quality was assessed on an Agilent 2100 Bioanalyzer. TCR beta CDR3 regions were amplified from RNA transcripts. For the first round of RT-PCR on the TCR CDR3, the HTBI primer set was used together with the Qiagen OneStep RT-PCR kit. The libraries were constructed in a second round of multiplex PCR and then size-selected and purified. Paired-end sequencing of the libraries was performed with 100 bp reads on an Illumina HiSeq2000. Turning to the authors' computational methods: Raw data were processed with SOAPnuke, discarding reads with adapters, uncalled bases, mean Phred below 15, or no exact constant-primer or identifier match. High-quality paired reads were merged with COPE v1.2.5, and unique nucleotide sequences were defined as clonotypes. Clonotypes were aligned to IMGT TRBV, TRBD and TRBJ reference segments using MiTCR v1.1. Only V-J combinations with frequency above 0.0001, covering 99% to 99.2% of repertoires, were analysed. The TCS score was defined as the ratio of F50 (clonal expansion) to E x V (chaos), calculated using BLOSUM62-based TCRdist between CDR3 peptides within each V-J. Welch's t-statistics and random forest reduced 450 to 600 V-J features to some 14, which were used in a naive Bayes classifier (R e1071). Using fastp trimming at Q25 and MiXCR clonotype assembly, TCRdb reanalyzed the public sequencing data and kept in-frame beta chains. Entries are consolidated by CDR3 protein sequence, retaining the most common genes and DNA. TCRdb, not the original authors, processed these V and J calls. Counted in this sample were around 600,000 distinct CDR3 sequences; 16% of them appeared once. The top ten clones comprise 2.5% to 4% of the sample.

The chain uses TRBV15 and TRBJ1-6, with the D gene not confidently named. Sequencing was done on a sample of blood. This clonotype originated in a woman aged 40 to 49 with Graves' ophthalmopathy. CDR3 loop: CATSRDGSPLHF. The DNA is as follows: TGTGCCACCAGCAGAGATGGGTCACCCCTCCACTTT.